These 31 T cell receptor beta chains came from one sample sequenced in a study of metastatic and nonmetastatic thyroid tumors (dated by TCRdb to about 2020). No treatment had been received by any patient before thyroid surgery. Library construction relied on PCR. Sequenced using an Illumina HiSeq 4000. TCRdb reanalyzed the raw reads on its own, using fastp at Q25 for trimming and MiXCR for clone calling, and kept in-frame beta chains. The sample data list tens of thousands of clones, and about 30% of these were observed just once. Approximately 30% of the sample is held by the ten biggest clonotypes. Sequencing was performed on blood. These receptors all come from a female donor with papillary thyroid cancer or a benign thyroid nodule (not recorded which). Some clones in this sample may be carry-over from other donors' samples.

This clone appeared many times. The chain links TRBV11-3 to TRBJ2-1; a possible D gene is TRBD2 (6 bases). The V and J ends lost 5 bases and 7 bases respectively, with 12 bases between them. CDR3 length: 13 amino acids. Germline V gives CDR1 SGHNT, CDR2 YENEEA. CDR3 DNA sequence: TGTGCCAGCAGCCGCGGGATGAGTAATGAGCAGTTCTTC. Amino acids: CASSRGMSNEQFF.

The chain is built from TRBV5-8 and TRBJ1-2, with D possibly being TRBD1 (5 bases). The CDR3 loop spans 15 amino acids. The germline CDR1 and CDR2 sequences are SGHTS and YDEGEE. V lost 0 bases and J 6 bases, leaving 15 bases between the germline ends. The CDR3 reads CASSLGQQSINGYTF. In nucleotides, the CDR3 is TGTGCCAGCAGCTTGGGACAGCAATCGATCAATGGCTACACCTTC.

This clone was seen repeatedly, ten times or more. The chain combines TRBV4-2 with TRBJ2-1; TRBD2 aligns across 7 bases. Germline trimming cut 4 bases from V and 0 bases from J; bases unmatched to any gene: 3. Germline lookup yields CDR1 LGHNA and CDR2 YNFKEQ. The CDR3 length is 15 residues. In nucleotides, the CDR3 is TGTGCCAGCAGCCCTAGCGGTTACTCCTACAATGAGCAGTTCTTC. This codes for CASSPSGYSYNEQFF.

This clone was counted ten times or more. The gene calls are TRBV9 and TRBJ2-1, with D hard to call. CDR1 and CDR2 from the germline V gene are SGDLS and YYNGEE. Trimming took off 4 bases at V and 8 bases at J, with 13 bases between the two ends. The CDR3 spans 13 residues. The CDR3 bases are TGTGCCAGCAGCCTAGGTTCCGTCGATGAGCAGTTCTTC. Amino acid sequence: CASSLGSVDEQFF. The whole variable domain, filled in from reference TRBV9 and TRBJ2-1, reads DSGVTQTPKHLITATGQRVTLRCSPRSGDLSVYWYQQSLDQGLQFLIQYYNGEERAKGNILERFSAQQFPDLHSELNLSSLELGDSALYFCASSLGSVDEQFFGPGTRLTVL.

Ten or more counts support this clone. This chain links TRBV12-3 or TRBV12-4 with TRBJ1-2, with TRBD1 matching over 7 bases. CDR3 length equals 13 residues. Trimming took 5 bases from V and 5 from J; bases not matched to a gene: 5. The CDR3 sequence is CASSTTGQYGYTF. The DNA of the CDR3 is TGTGCCAGCAGTACGACAGGGCAATATGGCTACACCTTC.

In its sample, this clone was seen a few times. This chain joins TRBV30 and TRBJ2-5, with 7 positions matching TRBD1. This CDR3 has 13 residues. V was pared by 8 bases and J by 2 bases, with 8 bases of the junction left unmatched. Per the germline V gene, CDR1 is GTSNPN and CDR2 is SVGIG (reference sequence). This CDR3 is CAGTGTAQETQYF. The DNA for the CDR3 is TGTGCCGGTACCGGGACAGCTCAAGAGACCCAGTACTTC. Filled out from reference TRBV30 and TRBJ2-5, the complete variable domain reads SQTIHQWPATLVQPVGSPLSLECTVEGTSNPNLYWYRQAAGRGLQLLFYSVGIGQISSEVPQNLSASRPQDRQFILSSKKLLLSDSGFYLCAGTGTAQETQYFGPGTRLLVL.

This clone is labeled as medium-sized (0.01 to 0.1%). The rearrangement joins TRBV19 to TRBJ2-7, with D possibly being TRBD2 (5 bases). The CDR3 spans 11 residues. Germline CDR1 reads LNHDA; CDR2 reads SQIVND (reference sequence). Trimming removed 5 bases from V and 6 bases from J, with 8 bases in between. In DNA form, the CDR3 reads TGTGCCAGTAGTTCGGGGAGCGAGCAGTACTTC. Translation: CASSSGSEQYF.

This clone appeared many times. V and J are TRBV6-1 and TRBJ1-4; unclear D gene. Germline assignment: CDR1 MNHNS and CDR2 SASEGT. This CDR3 is 14 amino acids long. Trimming took 7 bases from V and 8 from J, leaving 17 bases between them. In nucleotides, the CDR3 is TGTGCCAGCAAAAAGGAACACTTCGGCGAAAAACTGTTTTTT. As protein: CASKKEHFGEKLFF.

This clone has a count of ten or more. V and J are TRBV7-3 and TRBJ2-7; D remains ambiguous. V lost 5 bases and J lost 0, with 8 bases in between. Germline loops: CDR1 SGHTA, CDR2 FQGTGA. CDR3 size: 13 residues. The CDR3 spells CASSISASYEQYF. DNA of the CDR3: TGTGCCAGCAGCATCAGCGCCTCCTACGAGCAGTACTTC.

This clone was counted many times. This may be a read error: a much more frequent sequence differs by one nucleotide. This sample includes further DNA sequences coding for the same CDR3. The chain is built from TRBV20-1 and TRBJ2-7, with a tentative D call TRBD1 (5 bases). The V end lost 3 bases, the J end lost 3 bases, and 15 bases lay between the germline ends. Germline CDR1 is DFQATT and CDR2 is SNEGSKA (reference sequence). The CDR3 contains 14 residues. CDR3 nucleotide sequence: TGCAGTGCTAGGGGTAGGGGAAGGGACTACGAGCAGTACTTC. This gives the protein CSARGRGRDYEQYF.

This clone appeared many times. The gene calls are TRBV19 and TRBJ1-6; D not certain. This CDR3 spans 13 amino acids. The V end was cut by 4 bases, the J end by 7 bases, with 8 bases between. The germline V gene encodes CDR1 LNHDA and CDR2 SQIVND (reference sequence). CDR3 coding DNA: TGTGCCAGTAGTAGGGGAATAAATTCACCCCTCCACTTT. This translates into CASSRGINSPLHF.

By share, this clone counts as medium-sized. The rearrangement joins TRBV6-2 or TRBV6-3 to TRBJ1-6; D unclear. The CDR3 has 13 amino acids. Germline assignment: CDR1 MNHEY and CDR2 SVGEGT. Trimming took off 2 bases at V and 8 bases at J, with 7 bases between the two ends. Here the CDR3 reads CASSYRVDSPLHF. The CDR3 bases are TGTGCCAGCAGTTACAGGGTCGATTCACCCCTCCACTTT.

Ten or more counts support this clone. The rearrangement joins TRBV4-2 to TRBJ2-3, with TRBD2 matching 11 bases. There are 18 residues in the CDR3. V lost 4 bases, J lost 13 bases, and 22 bases stayed unmatched. Germline V gene lookup returns CDR1 LGHNA and CDR2 YNFKEQ. The CDR3 sequence is CASSPGGLAGGGGFVEYF. The DNA for the CDR3 is TGTGCCAGCAGCCCGGGGGGGCTAGCGGGAGGAGGGGGGTTTGTTGAGTATTTT.

The genes are TRBV20-1 and TRBJ1-1, with TRBD1 matching 9 bases. The ends lost 1 base at V and 3 bases at J; junction bases unmatched: 0. Germline V CDR1 and CDR2: DFQATT, SNEGSKA (reference sequence). The CDR3 has 13 residues. CDR3 bases: TGCAGTGCTAGAGGGACAGGGGACACTGAAGCTTTCTTT. Amino acid sequence: CSARGTGDTEAFF.

V usage is TRBV20-1 and J usage is TRBJ2-2; tentative D call: TRBD1 (5 bases). Trimming took off 0 bases at V and 0 bases at J, with 8 bases between the two ends. The CDR3 spans 15 residues. CDR1 and CDR2 from the germline V gene are DFQATT and SNEGSKA (reference sequence). DNA of the CDR3: TGCAGTGCTAGAGAGACAGTCGCGAACACCGGGGAGCTGTTTTTT. Its protein is CSARETVANTGELFF.

The gene calls are TRBV27 and TRBJ2-2, with D possibly TRBD1 on 5 matching bases. Germline V gene sequence: CDR1 MNHEY, CDR2 SMNVEV (reference sequence). V gave up 4 bases and J gave up 1 base, with 16 bases separating them. The CDR3 runs 17 residues. The CDR3: CASSSPSFDRNTGELFF. CDR3 coding DNA: TGTGCCAGCAGTTCCCCCTCCTTCGACAGGAACACCGGGGAGCTGTTTTTT.

This clone was observed many times. The chain is built from TRBV7-2 and TRBJ1-1; TRBD1 is a possible D gene (5 bases). Germline-derived CDR1 and CDR2 are SGHTA and FQGNSA. The CDR3 is made up of 14 amino acids. The V and J ends lost 3 bases and 2 bases respectively, with 10 bases between them. CDR3 in DNA: TGTGCCAGCAGCTTCCGGGACTCTAACACTGAAGCTTTCTTT. This translates into CASSFRDSNTEAFF.

V usage is TRBV11-2 and J usage is TRBJ2-3; a weak D match, TRBD2 (6 bases). Germline loops: CDR1 SGHAT, CDR2 FQNNGV. Trimming cost V 1 base and J 4 bases, with 15 bases left between them. The CDR3 runs to 16 residues. The CDR3 DNA follows: TGTGCCAGCAGCTTAGGGGTTAGCGGTAATGCAGATACGCAGTATTTT. This codes for CASSLGVSGNADTQYF.

In its sample, this clone was seen a few times. This sequence joins TRBV27 and TRBJ1-6, with unresolved D. From germline, CDR1 is MNHEY and CDR2 SMNVEV (reference sequence). The CDR3 has 13 amino acids. Trimming shortened V by 2 bases and J by 10 bases, and 9 bases separated the two germline ends. CDR3 DNA sequence: TGTGCCAGCAGTTTAGGGTTTGGATCACCCCTCCACTTT. Residues: CASSLGFGSPLHF.

A few counts support this clone. A much bigger clone sits one base away, suggesting this may be a read error. Within the sample, other DNA sequences also encode this same CDR3. The chain employs TRBV7-6 and TRBJ2-2; TRBD2 aligns across 13 bases. This CDR3 spans 16 amino acids. Germline V gene lookup returns CDR1 SGHVS and CDR2 FNYEAQ. The CDR3 DNA follows: TGTGCCAGCAGCTTAGGGACTAGCGGGAGCACCGGTGAGCTGTTTTTT. Its translation: CASSLGTSGSTGELFF.

This clone came up a few times. DNA for the CDR3: TGTGCCAGCAGTCCGGGACAGCCGAGCAGTTTGTACTTC. Translated, it gives CASSPGQPSSLYF. The gene calls are TRBV6-1 and TRBJ2-7; TRBD1 aligns across 7 bases. Germline CDR1 and CDR2: MNHNS and SASEGT. This CDR3 comprises 13 residues. V lost 5 bases to trimming and J lost 12 bases; unmatched junction nucleotides: 13.

Remarks on this clone: One end of the junction varies from germline; a read error may be responsible. The V gene is TRBV27, the J gene TRBJ2-2, with a possible D match to TRBD2 (6 bases). The germline V gene has CDR1 MNHEY and CDR2 SMNVEV (reference sequence). The CDR3 length is 19 residues. The CDR3 sequence: CASSLSGYPAGGPGGEMFF. The CDR3 region has the DNA TGTGCCAGCAGTTTATCAGGTTACCCGGCAGGAGGGCCAGGCGGGGAGATGTTTTTT.

This clone was observed many times. The chain joins TRBV10-1 to TRBJ2-1; no clear D gene. Germline V CDR1 and CDR2: WNHNN, SYGVQD (reference sequence). Between the trimmed V and J ends, which lost 7 bases and 7 bases, there was a span of 5 bases. The CDR3 runs to 10 residues. CDR3: CASTMNEQFF. For the CDR3, the DNA is TGCGCCAGCACTATGAATGAGCAGTTCTTC.

On this clone itself: A read error may produce the germline difference seen at one junction end. This chain joins TRBV6-4 and TRBJ1-5; D unclear. CDR1 is MRHNA, CDR2 SNTAGT, per germline. The CDR3 is 14 amino acids. The CDR3 loop reads CASCVRPANQPLHF. In DNA, the CDR3 is TGTGCCAGCTGTGTCCGACCCGCGAATCAGCCCCTGCATTTT.

Points on this clone: At one end, the junction sequence differs from germline, possibly due to a read error. The chain links TRBV28 to TRBJ2-7; D not certain. CDR3 size: 12 residues. Germline values: CDR1 MDHEN, CDR2 SYDVKM. In DNA, the CDR3 is TGTGCCAGCAGACTCGGCCTTTACGACCAGTACTTC. It translates to CASRLGLYDQYF.

In its sample, this clone was seen many times. The chain links TRBV7-2 to TRBJ1-3; D is uncertain. The CDR3 has 17 amino acids. CDR1 is SGHTA and CDR2 is FQGNSA in the germline V gene. Trimming pared 2 bases from V and 0 bases from J, leaving 14 bases between. This CDR3 is CASSLRTPWSSGNTIYF. DNA of the CDR3: TGTGCCAGCAGCTTACGTACTCCCTGGAGCTCTGGAAACACCATATATTTT.

This clone was seen a handful of times. This clone may be a read error of a much larger clone one base away. The chain joins TRBV4-3 to TRBJ2-7; TRBD2 aligns across 11 bases. Trimming removed 3 bases from V and 2 bases from J; junction bases left unmatched: 3. This CDR3 has 15 residues. The germline gives CDR1 LGHNA, CDR2 YSLEER. The CDR3 nucleotides are TGCGCCAGCAGCCAGACTAGCGGGAACACCTACGAGCAGTACTTC. As protein: CASSQTSGNTYEQYF.

This clone was seen repeatedly, ten times or more. The chain has TRBV2 and TRBJ1-2, with D unresolved. The CDR3 spans 13 residues. V was clipped by 4 bases and J by 7 bases, with 13 bases between them. In germline, CDR1 is SNHLY, CDR2 FYNNEI. The CDR3 sequence is CASSVEAAGGYTF. The DNA of the CDR3 is TGTGCCAGCAGTGTGGAGGCAGCGGGTGGCTACACCTTC.

The chain carries TRBV18 and TRBJ1-2, with 8 bases matching TRBD1. V lost 3 bases and J lost 3; bases outside the gene matches: 0. Germline values: CDR1 KGHSH, CDR2 LQKENI. CDR3 length: 13 residues. CDR3 protein: CASSPTGDYGYTF. The CDR3 region has the DNA TGTGCCAGCTCACCGACAGGGGACTATGGCTACACCTTC.

J is TRBJ2-3 and V is TRBV3-1; 8 bases are a match to TRBD2. Per germline, CDR1 LGHDT and CDR2 YNNKEL (reference sequence). The CDR3 covers 14 residues. The ends lost 4 bases at V and 6 bases at J; junction bases unmatched: 6. CDR3 coding DNA: TGTGCCAGCAGCCGCCGGGGGGGCAGGGATACGCAGTATTTT. This codes for CASSRRGGRDTQYF.

This clone was recorded at least ten times. The chain links TRBV20-1 to TRBJ2-1; either TRBD1 or TRBD2 may fit D (6 bases each). V lost 6 bases, J lost 7 bases, and 19 bases lay in between. Germline V gives CDR1 DFQATT, CDR2 SNEGSKA (reference sequence). This CDR3 spans 14 amino acids. CDR3 protein: CSAPPGLGANEQFF. The CDR3 nucleotides are TGCAGTGCCCCGCCGGGACTGGGGGCAAATGAGCAGTTCTTC.